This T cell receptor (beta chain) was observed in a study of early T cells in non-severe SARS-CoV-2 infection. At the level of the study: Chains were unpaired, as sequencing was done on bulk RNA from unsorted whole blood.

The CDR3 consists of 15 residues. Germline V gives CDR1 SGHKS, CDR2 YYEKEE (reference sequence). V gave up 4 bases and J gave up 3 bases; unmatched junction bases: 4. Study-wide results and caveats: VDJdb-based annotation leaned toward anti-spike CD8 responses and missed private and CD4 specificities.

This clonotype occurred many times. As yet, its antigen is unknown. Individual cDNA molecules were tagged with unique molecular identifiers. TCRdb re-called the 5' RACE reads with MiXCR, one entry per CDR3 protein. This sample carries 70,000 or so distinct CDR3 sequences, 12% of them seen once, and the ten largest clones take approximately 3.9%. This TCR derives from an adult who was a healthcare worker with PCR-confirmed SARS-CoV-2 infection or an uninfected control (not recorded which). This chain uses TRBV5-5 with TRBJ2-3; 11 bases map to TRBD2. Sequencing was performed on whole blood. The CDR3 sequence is CASSRASGRTDTQYF. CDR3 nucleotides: TGTGCCAGCAGCCGCGCTAGCGGGAGGACAGATACGCAGTATTTT.